This T cell receptor (beta chain) comes out of a study of shared clonotypes between healthy human individuals. Study outcomes and limitations: Generally, estimated richness proved larger in naive subsets than it did in memory subsets.

The naive CD8 fraction comprised CD45RO-negative cells positively selected for CCR7 and excluded terminally differentiated effector memory CD45RA+ cells. Nashville, Tennessee was home to all donors, who were Caucasian adults. The repertoire was sequenced with immunoSEQ multiplex PCR; TCRdb's copy has only in-frame clones and lacks some. The table shows about 600,000 clones, with around 95% occurring only once. A note on this clone: Its antigen is unknown.

The sample comprised naive CD8+ T cells sorted from blood. This TCR was recovered from a woman aged 25 to 39 in good health.

CDR3 coding DNA: TGTGCCAGCAGCTTAGTCTCTTCGGGACAGCACATCTCCTACGAGCAGTACTTC. Its protein is CASSLVSSGQHISYEQYF. The chain joins TRBV7-8 to TRBJ2-7; TRBD1 agrees at 7 bases. The CDR3 is made up of 18 amino acids. Unmatched junction bases numbered 12, after V lost 1 base and J lost 0 bases. Germline CDR1 SGHVS, CDR2 FQNEAQ.